This entry lists 3 T cell receptor beta chains sequenced from one sample in a study of technical replicates of blood from a few donors (dated by TCRdb to about 2017). Library prep was done by the immunoSEQ multiplex PCR assay. The clones in this table, taken by TCRdb from immuneACCESS, are in-frame only. Not every clone is retained; where verified, under half of the shortfall comes from an unresolved V gene, and the cause of the rest is unknown. Across this sample there are 66,000 or so clones, with 95% to 98% seen only once. 0.19% of the sample lies in the top ten. Sample: T cells isolated from PBMCs. The receptor source for this set is a human donor in good health.

The J gene is TRBJ2-2, the V gene TRBV6-5; TRBD2 matches at 7 bases. CDR3 length: 14 residues. From germline, CDR1 is MNHEY and CDR2 SVGAGI. With V trimmed by 11 bases and J by 0 bases, 6 bases remained unmatched. The CDR3 loop reads CAVRGRTNTGELFF. DNA for the CDR3: TGTGCCGTGCGCGGGAGAACGAACACCGGGGAGCTGTTTTTT.

In this sample, this clone turned up once. The chain links TRBV11-2 to TRBJ2-6; 7 positions agree with TRBD1. The V gene's germline CDR1 is SGHAT and CDR2 FQNNGV. J lost 1 base, V lost 2 bases, and 5 bases had no gene match. The CDR3 totals 17 residues. The CDR3 protein is CASSLRRGPSGANVLTF. DNA of the CDR3: TGTGCCAGCAGCTTAAGAAGGGGGCCTTCTGGGGCCAACGTCCTGACTTTC. Based on the CDR3 plus reference TRBV11-2 and TRBJ2-6, the full variable domain is EAGVAQSPRYKIIEKRQSVAFWCNPISGHATLYWYQQILGQGPKLLIQFQNNGVVDDSQLPKDRFSAERLKGVDSTLKIQPAKLEDSAVYLCASSLRRGPSGANVLTFGAGSRLTVL.

This clone was recorded only once. The chain links TRBV11-2 to TRBJ2-7; TRBD2 might be the D (6 bases). Per the germline V gene, CDR1 is SGHAT and CDR2 is FQNNGV. V shed 5 bases and J shed 2 bases, with 10 bases lying between them. The CDR3 extends over 13 amino acids. In DNA, the CDR3 is TGTGCCAGCAGCAATAGCGGAACCTACGAGCAGTACTTC. Translating it yields CASSNSGTYEQYF.